This T cell receptor beta chain was identified during a study of T-cell reconstitution after alpha-beta-depleted transplantation in children. The CDR3 has 15 amino acids. Germline lookup yields CDR1 SGHRS and CDR2 YFSETQ. The V end lost 4 bases, the J end lost 5 bases, and 18 bases lay between the germline ends. Unique molecular identifiers were incorporated into the prepared TCRbeta library. A single record per CDR3 protein comes from TCRdb applying MiXCR to the PCR reads. The sample carries hundreds of thousands of distinct CDR3 sequences, approximately 9.5% recorded once. V is TRBV5-1 and J is TRBJ2-5; unclear D gene. This TCR was sampled from a human donor who donated a stem cell graft to a child with acute lymphoblastic leukemia. This specimen was PBMCs from the stem cell graft donor, taken from the stem cell graft. The CDR3: CASSILGSGSETQYF. CDR3 in DNA: TGCGCCAGCAGCATCCTCGGGTCAGGTTCGGAGACCCAGTACTTC. The entire variable domain, with the rest obtained from reference TRBV5-1 and TRBJ2-5, is as follows: KAGVTQTPRYLIKTRGQQVTLSCSPISGHRSVSWYQQTPGQGLQFLFEYFSETQRNKGNFPGRFSGRQFSNSRSEMNVSTLELGDSALYLCASSILGSGSETQYFGPGTRLLVL.